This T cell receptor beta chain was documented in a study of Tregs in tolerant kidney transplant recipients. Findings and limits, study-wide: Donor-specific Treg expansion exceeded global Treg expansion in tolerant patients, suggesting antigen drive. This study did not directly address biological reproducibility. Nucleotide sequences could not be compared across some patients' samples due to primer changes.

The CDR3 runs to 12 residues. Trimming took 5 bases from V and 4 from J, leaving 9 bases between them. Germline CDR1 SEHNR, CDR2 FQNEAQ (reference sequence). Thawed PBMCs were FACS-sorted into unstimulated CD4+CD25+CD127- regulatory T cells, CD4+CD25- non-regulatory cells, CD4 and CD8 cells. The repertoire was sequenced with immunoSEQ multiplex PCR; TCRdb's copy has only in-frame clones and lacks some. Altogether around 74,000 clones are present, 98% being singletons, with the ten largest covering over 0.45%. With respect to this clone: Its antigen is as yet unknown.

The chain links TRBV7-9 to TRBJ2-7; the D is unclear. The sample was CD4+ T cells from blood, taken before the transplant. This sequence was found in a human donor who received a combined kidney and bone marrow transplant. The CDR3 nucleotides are TGTGCCAGCAGCCTGTTCCCTTACGAGCAGTACTTC. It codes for CASSLFPYEQYF.